This TCR beta chain derives from a study of blood T cell repertoires in COVID-19. Study summary: Sample material is recorded as cDNA or gDNA derived from T cells, B-cell-depleted T cells, or PBMCs.

The CDR3 sequence is 15 residues long. Trimming cost V 4 bases and J 4 bases, with 18 bases left between them. Germline loops: CDR1 SGHNT, CDR2 YYREEE (reference sequence). Method: immunoSEQ multiplex PCR; TCRdb's copy keeps in-frame clones and lacks some. The repertoire holds roughly 87,000 clones, with approximately 86% as singletons. The chain recombines TRBV5-4 with TRBJ2-7; a possible D gene is TRBD1 (5 bases). Sequenced material: peripheral blood. This clonotype originated in a man aged 35 to 55 with acute or convalescent COVID-19. CDR3 residues: CASSGHQGARYEQYF. The CDR3 nucleotides read TGTGCCAGCAGCGGTCATCAAGGGGCTAGATACGAGCAGTACTTC.